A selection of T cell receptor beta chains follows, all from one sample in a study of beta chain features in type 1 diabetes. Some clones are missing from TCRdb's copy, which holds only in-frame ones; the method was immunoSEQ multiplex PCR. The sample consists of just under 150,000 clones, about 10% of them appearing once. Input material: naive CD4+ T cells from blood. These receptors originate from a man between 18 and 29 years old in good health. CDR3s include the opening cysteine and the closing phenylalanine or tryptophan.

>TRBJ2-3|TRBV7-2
CASLAGGVFTDTQYF
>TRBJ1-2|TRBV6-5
CASRSTGEYGYTF
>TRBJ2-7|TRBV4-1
CASSHDRGSSYEQYF
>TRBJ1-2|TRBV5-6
CASSLALRASAPQGYTF
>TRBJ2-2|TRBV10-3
CAISPKETGELFF
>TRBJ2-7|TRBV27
CASSFRQGAFYEQYF
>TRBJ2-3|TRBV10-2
CASSEGQGTDTQYF
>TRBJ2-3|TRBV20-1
CSAPELQTQYF
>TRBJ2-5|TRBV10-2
CASSEFPPTQYF
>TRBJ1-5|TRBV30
CAWSGAGAIDQPQHF